This T cell receptor beta chain comes out of a study of neurological immune-mediated disorders. This clonotype has just a few counts. 5'RACE with 10-nucleotide random UMIs produced the cDNA. TCRdb re-derived calls from the 5' RACE reads in MiXCR, one entry per CDR3 protein. The sample includes about 59,000 distinct CDR3 sequences, less than 25% seen only once; the top ten take 4.6%. Time point in this sample: technical triplicate 2. Libraries used 2 million unsorted PBMCs kept frozen in RNAlater. Per the germline V gene, CDR1 is SEHNR and CDR2 is FQNEAQ (reference sequence). The CDR3 runs to 16 residues. Trimming took 5 bases from V and 1 from J, leaving 15 bases between them.

V usage is TRBV7-9 and J usage is TRBJ1-3; TRBD1 is a possible D gene (5 bases). The TCR originated in a man in his 60s with HTLV-1-associated myelopathy (HAM/TSP). The sequencing input was PBMCs. CDR3 sequence (DNA): TGTGCCAGCAGCCCGCCGGGACGGATGTCTGGAAACACCATATATTTT. It specifies CASSPPGRMSGNTIYF.